These 13 T cell receptor beta chains were all obtained from the same sample, sequenced in a study of Ad26.COV2.S vaccination and SARS-CoV-2 variants. Treatment indicated: approximately 18 received Ad26.COV2.S at low or high dose, single or two shots; several received placebo; per-sample allocation not given. Following the first vaccine or placebo injection, samples were taken on day 63. Repertoires were generated with immunoSEQ multiplex PCR, while TCRdb's copy carries only in-frame clones and drops some. The sample carries about 680,000 clones, 70% to 90% recorded once. The sample here was peripheral blood, taken in a trial of Ad26.COV2.S vaccine versus placebo. Source of these receptors: a person between 18 and 60 years old who received the Ad26.COV2.S COVID-19 vaccine or a placebo.

This chain joins TRBV7-9 and TRBJ2-1; D is unresolved. V lost 5 bases and J 0 bases, leaving 8 bases between the germline ends. CDR3 length: 14 residues. Germline V lookup: CDR1 SEHNR, CDR2 FQNEAQ (reference sequence). The CDR3 here is CASSLTHSYNEQFF. CDR3 sequence (DNA): TGTGCCAGCAGCCTGACACACTCCTACAATGAGCAGTTCTTC.

J is TRBJ2-2 and V is TRBV30; TRBD1 might be the D (5 bases). V shed 0 bases and J shed 5 bases, with 13 bases lying between them. The germline CDR1 and CDR2 sequences are GTSNPN and SVGIG (reference sequence). The CDR3 is 15 amino acids. In DNA, the CDR3 is TGTGCCTGGAGTGTCCTGGGGCTTTCTACCGGGGAGCTGTTTTTT. Translated: CAWSVLGLSTGELFF.

The rearrangement joins TRBV7-2 to TRBJ2-5; TRBD2 matches at 12 bases. CDR1 and CDR2 from the germline V gene are SGHTA and FQGNSA. The CDR3 extends over 15 amino acids. The V segment lost 5 bases and the J segment 5 bases; nucleotides outside the gene matches: 6. CDR3 nucleotides: TGTGCCAGCAGCCCCCGACTAGCGGGGGAGGAGACCCAGTACTTC. Translating gives CASSPRLAGEETQYF.

V is TRBV21-1 and J is TRBJ2-1; the table's D call of TRBD2 was not tested on the DNA. TRBV21-1 is reported as a pseudogene. This CDR3 is built from 17 residues. The CDR3 loop reads CASSAKPASGRYNEQFF. CDR3 sequence (DNA): TGTGCCAGCAGCGCCAAACCCGCTAGCGGGAGATACAATGAGCAGTTCTTC.

The V gene is TRBV29-1, the J gene TRBJ1-1, with 9 positions matching TRBD1. Germline values: CDR1 SQVTM, CDR2 ANQGSEA. Trimming removed 7 bases from V and 5 bases from J; junction bases left unmatched: 5. This CDR3 spans 12 amino acids. DNA for the CDR3: TGCAGCGGTAACAGGGGGCGGACTGAAGCTTTCTTT. Translating it yields CSGNRGRTEAFF.

The V gene is TRBV27, the J gene TRBJ2-5; 15 bases match TRBD2. After removal of 4 bases from V and 2 bases from J, the junction contained 5 bases not matched to a gene. The CDR3 loop spans 17 amino acids. The germline CDR1 and CDR2 sequences are MNHEY and SMNVEV (reference sequence). CDR3 residues: CASSSGLAGGLQETQYF. In DNA form, the CDR3 reads TGTGCCAGCAGTTCAGGACTAGCGGGAGGGTTGCAAGAGACCCAGTACTTC.

V gene TRBV10-2 combines with J gene TRBJ2-2; 7 nucleotides agree with TRBD2. This CDR3 spans 19 amino acids. Germline trimming cut 3 bases from V and 1 base from J; bases unmatched to any gene: 14. The germline V gene has CDR1 WSHSY and CDR2 SAAADI. In DNA form, the CDR3 reads TGCGCCAGCAGTGACCTGGCTAGCGGAGGGCCCCTGAACACCGGGGAGCTGTTTTTT. It translates to CASSDLASGGPLNTGELFF.

The chain employs TRBV2 and TRBJ2-1, with 12 bases aligning to TRBD2. The ends lost 2 bases at V and 8 bases at J; junction bases unmatched: 4. The V gene's germline CDR1 is SNHLY and CDR2 FYNNEI. The CDR3 is 15 amino acids. The CDR3 reads CASSELAGGPHEQFF. The CDR3 bases are TGTGCCAGCAGTGAACTAGCGGGAGGGCCCCATGAGCAGTTCTTC.

This chain connects TRBV30 to TRBJ1-1, with 7 bases aligning to TRBD1. CDR1 GTSNPN and CDR2 SVGIG come from the germline V gene (reference sequence). The CDR3 contains 15 residues. J lost 5 bases, V lost 3 bases, and 12 bases had no gene match. The CDR3 nucleotides read TGTGCCTGGAGGGAGAGACAGGGTAGGGTGACTGAAGCTTTCTTT. This encodes CAWRERQGRVTEAFF.

The chain couples TRBV2 to TRBJ1-3; D is perhaps TRBD1 (5 bases). This CDR3 region has 10 residues. V was clipped by 7 bases and J by 10 bases, with 8 bases between them. The germline V gene encodes CDR1 SNHLY and CDR2 FYNNEI. The CDR3 bases are TGTGCCAGCAACGGGGGTACCATATATTTT. Translated: CASNGGTIYF.

The chain carries TRBV3-1 (or the pseudogene TRBV3-2) and TRBJ1-1, with D possibly being TRBD1 (5 bases). Germline values: CDR1 LGHDT, CDR2 YNNKEL (reference sequence). V lost 4 bases to trimming and J lost 1 base, with 10 bases between them. The CDR3 has 14 residues. This chain's CDR3 is CASSRGHKNTEAFF. DNA for the CDR3: TGTGCCAGCAGCCGCGGACACAAGAACACTGAAGCTTTCTTT.

The rearrangement uses TRBV10-3 and TRBJ2-1, with 7 bases lining up with TRBD1. The CDR3 is 14 residues long. V shed 7 bases and J 2 bases; nucleotides not matched to a gene: 5. Germline CDR1 ENHRY, CDR2 SYGVKD. The CDR3 nucleotides read TGTGCCATCAAGGGGACAGATCCCTACAATGAGCAGTTCTTC. Translating gives CAIKGTDPYNEQFF.

The rearrangement joins TRBV6-2 or TRBV6-3 to TRBJ2-7; D is unclear. This CDR3 has 13 residues. Per the germline V gene, CDR1 is MNHEY and CDR2 is SVGEGT. V was clipped by 6 bases and J by 1 base, with 10 bases between them. CDR3 nucleotide sequence: TGTGCCAGCAGCCGTCCGACTTCCTACGAGCAGTACTTC. Amino acid sequence: CASSRPTSYEQYF.